These T cell receptor beta chains were read from a single sample in a study of CD8 T cells in Susac syndrome. TCRdb re-analysed the immunoSEQ multiplex PCR reads in MiXCR, keeping a single row per CDR3 protein. The sample lists 85,000 to 95,000 distinct CDR3 sequences; just under 95% were seen once. Material for sequencing was CD4+ T cells from PBMCs. All receptors derive from a human donor with Susac syndrome. Both conserved end residues are part of each CDR3. A D gene is named only where the DNA matches it firmly. Size tells how often a clone was seen (once, few, many) or the class of an expanded clone, and some rows leave it out.

cdr3_length d_call j_call clone_size v_call cdr3_nt cdr3_aa
10 NA TRBJ2-7 NA TRBV29-1 TGCAGCGTTAACGTTGGCAGGGAGTACTTC CSVNVGREYF
15 TRBD1 TRBJ1-6 NA TRBV25-1 TGTGCCAGCAGGCAACAGGGGGCGCAGAATTCACCCCTCCACTTT CASRQQGAQNSPLHF
14 NA TRBJ2-5 NA TRBV4-1 TGCGCCAGCAAGAGGGTCGGGGCCCAAGAGACCCAGTACTTC CASKRVGAQETQYF
15 NA TRBJ1-5 NA TRBV5-6 TGTGCCAGCAGCTTGAGGAGGGGTGGCAATCAGCCCCAGCATTTT CASSLRRGGNQPQHF
12 NA TRBJ1-1 NA TRBV6-1 TGTGCCAGCAAGGGACCGAACACTGAAGCTTTCTTT CASKGPNTEAFF
17 TRBD2 TRBJ2-1 NA TRBV11-2 TGTGCCAGCACCCTAGGAAGCGGCTTGGGAGGGAGCAATGAGCAGTTCTTC CASTLGSGLGGSNEQFF
13 NA TRBJ2-7 NA TRBV10-2 TGCGCCGCCGGGGCAGGGTTCCGCTACGAGCAGTACTTC CAAGAGFRYEQYF
12 NA TRBJ2-6 NA TRBV10-3 TGTGCCATCAGTGCTGGGGCCAACGTCCTGACTTTC CAISAGANVLTF
13 TRBD1 TRBJ1-5 NA TRBV20-1 TGCGGCACCGGGACAGGGCGGAATCAGCCCCAGCATTTT CGTGTGRNQPQHF
12 NA TRBJ2-1 NA TRBV18 TGTGCCAGCTCACCTCTCTACAATGAGCAGTTCTTC CASSPLYNEQFF
16 TRBD1 TRBJ1-2 NA TRBV5-6 TGTGCCAGCAGCCCTTACCGGGACAGGGGGAAAGGGGGCTACACCTTC CASSPYRDRGKGGYTF
12 NA TRBJ2-7 NA TRBV3-1 TGTGCCAGCGGGCGGGCTGTTTACGAGCAGTACTTC CASGRAVYEQYF
15 NA TRBJ1-5 NA TRBV21-1 TGTGCCAGCAGCAAAGGAATTGGCCAGTTTTTACCCCAGCATTTT CASSKGIGQFLPQHF
13 NA TRBJ2-4 NA TRBV30 TGTGCCTGGGCACGACTAGAGGGAAACATTCAGTACTTC CAWARLEGNIQYF
15 NA TRBJ1-5 NA TRBV7-2 TGTGCCAGCAGCTTATTAGGGACTTTCAATCAGCCCCAGCATTTT CASSLLGTFNQPQHF
14 NA TRBJ2-7 NA TRBV6-1 TGTGCCAGCACCCTTGGGGGCGGATTCTACGAGCAGTACTTC CASTLGGGFYEQYF
13 TRBD2 TRBJ2-7 NA TRBV10-3 TGTGCCATCAGCCTGACTAGCATGGACGAGCAGTACTTC CAISLTSMDEQYF
16 TRBD2 TRBJ2-5 once TRBV5-1 TGCGCCAGCAGCTTGGAGCTTAGCGGGGGGGTCGAGACCCAGTACTTC CASSLELSGGVETQYF
16 NA TRBJ1-3 NA TRBV4-1 TGCGCCAGCAGCCAAGATGGGATAAGCTCTGGAAACACCATATATTTT CASSQDGISSGNTIYF
13 NA TRBJ2-3 few TRBV6-5 TGTGCCAGCCGGGGTCTACAAACAGATACGCAGTATTTT CASRGLQTDTQYF
13 NA TRBJ2-7 NA TRBV27 TGTGCCAGCAGTTTACCGCAGGGGAGCCAACAGTACTTC CASSLPQGSQQYF
15 TRBD2 TRBJ2-5 NA TRBV2 TGTGCCAGCAGTCTCCGCGCTAGCGGGGAAGAGACCCAGTACTTC CASSLRASGEETQYF
12 TRBD1 TRBJ2-1 once TRBV29-1 TGCAGCGCCGGACAGGGGCGTAGTGAGCAGTTCTTC CSAGQGRSEQFF
13 NA TRBJ2-5 NA TRBV29-1 TGCAGCGTTGACCCACGGGCGCAAGAGACCCAGTACTTC CSVDPRAQETQYF
16 TRBD2 TRBJ2-1 NA TRBV6-4 TGTGCCAGCAGTCCATCTAGCGGGGGGGGAAACAATGAGCAGTTCTTC CASSPSSGGGNNEQFF
14 NA TRBJ2-5 NA TRBV7-2 TGTGCCAGCAGCTTAGATGGGGAGATGAAGACCCAGTACTTC CASSLDGEMKTQYF
14 NA TRBJ2-5 NA TRBV6-5 TGTGCCGAAAGGGGAGATTCCCTACAAGAGACCCAGTACTTC CAERGDSLQETQYF
12 NA TRBJ1-5 NA TRBV15 TGTGCCACCAGCAGAGATCGTCAGCCCCAGCATTTT CATSRDRQPQHF
13 NA TRBJ1-2 NA TRBV29-1 TGCAGCGTTTGGATGACAGGATTGGATGGCTACACCTTC CSVWMTGLDGYTF